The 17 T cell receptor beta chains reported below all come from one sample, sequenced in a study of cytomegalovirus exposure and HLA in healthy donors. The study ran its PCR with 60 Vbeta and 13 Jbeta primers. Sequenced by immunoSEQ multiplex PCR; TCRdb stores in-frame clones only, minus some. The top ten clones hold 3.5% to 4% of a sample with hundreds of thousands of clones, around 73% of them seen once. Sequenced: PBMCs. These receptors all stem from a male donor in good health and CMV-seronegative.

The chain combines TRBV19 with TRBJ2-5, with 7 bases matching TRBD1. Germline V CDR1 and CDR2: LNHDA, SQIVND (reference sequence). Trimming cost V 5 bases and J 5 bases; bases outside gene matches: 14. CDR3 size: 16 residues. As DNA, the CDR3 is TGTGCCAGTAGTCCCTGGGTCTCGCAGGGGGAGGAGACCCAGTACTTC. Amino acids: CASSPWVSQGEETQYF. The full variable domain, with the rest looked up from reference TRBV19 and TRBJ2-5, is DGGITQSPKYLFRKEGQNVTLSCEQNLNHDAMYWYRQDPGQGLRLIYYSQIVNDFQKGDIAEGYSVSREKKESFPLTVTSAQKNPTAFYLCASSPWVSQGEETQYFGPGTRLLVL.

CDR3 protein: CASSSFDRPTDTQYF. The CDR3 region has the DNA TGTGCCAGCAGCTCCTTCGACAGACCCACAGATACGCAGTATTTT. The V and J genes are TRBV7-2 and TRBJ2-3, with D perhaps matching TRBD1 (5 bases). The V end lost 4 bases, the J end lost 2 bases, and 13 bases lay between the germline ends. CDR3 size: 15 residues. CDR1 and CDR2 (germline): SGHTA, FQGNSA.

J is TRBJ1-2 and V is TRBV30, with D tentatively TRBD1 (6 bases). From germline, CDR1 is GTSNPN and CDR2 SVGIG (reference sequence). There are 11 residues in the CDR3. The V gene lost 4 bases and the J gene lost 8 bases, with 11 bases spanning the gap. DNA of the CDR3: TGTGCCTGGATGTACAGGGCCGGCTACACCTTC. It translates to CAWMYRAGYTF. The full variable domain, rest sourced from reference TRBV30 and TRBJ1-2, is SQTIHQWPATLVQPVGSPLSLECTVEGTSNPNLYWYRQAAGRGLQLLFYSVGIGQISSEVPQNLSASRPQDRQFILSSKKLLLSDSGFYLCAWMYRAGYTFGSGTRLTVV.

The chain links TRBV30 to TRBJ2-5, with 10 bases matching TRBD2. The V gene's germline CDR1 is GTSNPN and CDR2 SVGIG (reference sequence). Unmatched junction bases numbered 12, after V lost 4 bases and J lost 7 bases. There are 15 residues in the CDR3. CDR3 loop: CAWTEGSGRPGTQYF. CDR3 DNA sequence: TGTGCCTGGACAGAAGGTAGCGGGAGGCCAGGGACCCAGTACTTC.

The CDR3 region has the DNA TGTGCCAGCTCATCACGACCGACGCAGGGTGGACAGCCCCAGCATTTT. Its protein product is CASSSRPTQGGQPQHF. The rearrangement links TRBV18 to TRBJ1-5; D might be TRBD1 (5 bases). This CDR3 has 16 amino acids. V lost 5 bases, J lost 7 bases, and 21 bases lay in between. Germline V gene lookup returns CDR1 KGHSH and CDR2 LQKENI.

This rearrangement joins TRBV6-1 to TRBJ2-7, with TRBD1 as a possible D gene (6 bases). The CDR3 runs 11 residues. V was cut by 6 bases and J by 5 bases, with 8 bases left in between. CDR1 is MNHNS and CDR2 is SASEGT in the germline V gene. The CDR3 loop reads CASRQGNEQYF. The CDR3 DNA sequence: TGTGCCAGCAGACAGGGTAACGAGCAGTACTTC.

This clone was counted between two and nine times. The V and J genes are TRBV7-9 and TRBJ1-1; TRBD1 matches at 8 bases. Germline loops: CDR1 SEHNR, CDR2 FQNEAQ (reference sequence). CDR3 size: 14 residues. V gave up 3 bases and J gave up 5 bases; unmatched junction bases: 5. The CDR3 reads CASSFGQGSTEAFF. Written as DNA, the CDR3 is TGTGCCAGCAGCTTCGGACAGGGAAGTACTGAAGCTTTCTTT.

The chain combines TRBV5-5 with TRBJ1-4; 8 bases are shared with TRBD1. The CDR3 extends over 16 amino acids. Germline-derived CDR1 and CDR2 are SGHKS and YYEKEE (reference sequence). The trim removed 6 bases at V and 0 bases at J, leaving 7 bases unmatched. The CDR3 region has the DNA TGTGCCAGCAAGGGGACAGGAACCTCAACTAATGAAAAACTGTTTTTT. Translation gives CASKGTGTSTNEKLFF.

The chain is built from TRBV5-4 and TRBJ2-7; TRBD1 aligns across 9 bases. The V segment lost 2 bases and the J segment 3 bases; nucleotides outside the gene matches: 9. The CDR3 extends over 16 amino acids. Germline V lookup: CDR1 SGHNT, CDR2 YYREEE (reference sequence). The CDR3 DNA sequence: TGTGCCAGCAGCTTAGGTTTGGGACAGGGTATCTACGAGCAGTACTTC. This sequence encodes CASSLGLGQGIYEQYF. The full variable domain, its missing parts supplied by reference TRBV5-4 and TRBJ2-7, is ETGVTQSPTHLIKTRGQQVTLRCSSQSGHNTVSWYQQALGQGPQFIFQYYREEENGRGNFPPRFSGLQFPNYSSELNVNALELDDSALYLCASSLGLGQGIYEQYFGPGTRLTVT.

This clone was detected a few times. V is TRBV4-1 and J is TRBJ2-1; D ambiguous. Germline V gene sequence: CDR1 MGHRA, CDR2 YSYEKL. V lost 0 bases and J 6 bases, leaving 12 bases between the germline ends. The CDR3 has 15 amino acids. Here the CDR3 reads CASSQDAKPRNEQFF. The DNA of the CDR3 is TGCGCCAGCAGCCAAGATGCGAAGCCTCGCAATGAGCAGTTCTTC.

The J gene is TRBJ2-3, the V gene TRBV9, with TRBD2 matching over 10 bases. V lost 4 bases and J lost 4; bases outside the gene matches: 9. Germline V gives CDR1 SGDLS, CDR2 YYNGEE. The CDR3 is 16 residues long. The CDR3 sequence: CASSPWEREGSDTQYF. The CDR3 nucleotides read TGTGCCAGCAGCCCCTGGGAGCGGGAGGGCTCAGATACGCAGTATTTT. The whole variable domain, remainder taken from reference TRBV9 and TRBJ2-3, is DSGVTQTPKHLITATGQRVTLRCSPRSGDLSVYWYQQSLDQGLQFLIQYYNGEERAKGNILERFSAQQFPDLHSELNLSSLELGDSALYFCASSPWEREGSDTQYFGPGTRLTVL.

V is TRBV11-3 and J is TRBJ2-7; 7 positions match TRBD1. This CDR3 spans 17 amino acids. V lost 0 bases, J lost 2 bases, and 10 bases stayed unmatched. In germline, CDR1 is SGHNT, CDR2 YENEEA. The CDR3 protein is CASSLDRRTGWTYEQYF. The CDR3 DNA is TGTGCCAGCAGCTTAGACCGTCGGACAGGATGGACCTACGAGCAGTACTTC. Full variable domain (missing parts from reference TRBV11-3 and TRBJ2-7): EAGVVQSPRYKIIEKKQPVAFWCNPISGHNTLYWYLQNLGQGPELLIRYENEEAVDDSQLPKDRFSAERLKGVDSTLKIQPAELGDSAVYLCASSLDRRTGWTYEQYFGPGTRLTVT.

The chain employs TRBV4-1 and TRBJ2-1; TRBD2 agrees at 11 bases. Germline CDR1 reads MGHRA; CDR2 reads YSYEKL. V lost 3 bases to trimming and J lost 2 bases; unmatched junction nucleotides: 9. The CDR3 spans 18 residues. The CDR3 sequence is CASSHSRTSGRAYNEQFF. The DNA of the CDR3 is TGCGCCAGCAGCCATTCTAGGACTAGCGGGCGAGCCTACAATGAGCAGTTCTTC.

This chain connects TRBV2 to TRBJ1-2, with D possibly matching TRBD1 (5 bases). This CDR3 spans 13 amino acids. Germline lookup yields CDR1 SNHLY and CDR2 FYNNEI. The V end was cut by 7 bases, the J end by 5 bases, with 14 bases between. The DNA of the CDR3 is TGTGCCAGCAAGTCGAACGGGGGGTATGGCTACACCTTC. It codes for CASKSNGGYGYTF.

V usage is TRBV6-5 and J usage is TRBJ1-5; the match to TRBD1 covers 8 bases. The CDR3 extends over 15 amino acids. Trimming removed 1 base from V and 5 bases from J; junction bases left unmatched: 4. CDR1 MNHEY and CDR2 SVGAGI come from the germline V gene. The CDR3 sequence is CASSYFGTGDQPQHF. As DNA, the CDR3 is TGTGCCAGCAGTTACTTCGGGACAGGTGATCAGCCCCAGCATTTT.

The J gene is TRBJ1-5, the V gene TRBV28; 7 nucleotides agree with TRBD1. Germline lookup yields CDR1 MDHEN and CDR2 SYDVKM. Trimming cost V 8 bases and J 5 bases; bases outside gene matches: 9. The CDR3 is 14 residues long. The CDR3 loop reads CASGLQGFYQPQHF. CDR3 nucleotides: TGTGCCAGCGGACTACAGGGGTTTTATCAGCCCCAGCATTTT.

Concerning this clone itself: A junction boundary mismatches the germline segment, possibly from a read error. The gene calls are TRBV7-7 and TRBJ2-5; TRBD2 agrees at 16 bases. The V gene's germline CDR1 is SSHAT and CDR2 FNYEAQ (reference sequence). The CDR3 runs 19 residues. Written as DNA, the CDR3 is TGTGCTAGCAGCCCGGGACTAGCGGGAGGGCCAAACGTGGGAGAGACCCAGTACTTC. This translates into CASSPGLAGGPNVGETQYF.